This T cell receptor beta chain was sequenced for a study of PD-L1 blockade in urothelial cancer. Study-wide points: When pretreatment blood TCR clonality was below the median, it predicted better survival.

The CDR3 is 17 residues long. With respect to this clone: Its antigen remains unidentified.

Some clones are missing from TCRdb's copy, which holds only in-frame ones; the method was immunoSEQ multiplex PCR. The sample contains tens of thousands of clones, about 81% of which appear only once. Described time point: pretreatment peripheral blood. Each patient's cancer was a locally advanced or metastatic urothelial carcinoma. The sample in question was PBMCs, obtained around atezolizumab (anti-PD-L1) treatment. The receptor's source is an older man with urothelial cancer. The V gene is TRBV12-2, the J gene TRBJ1-1. TRBV12-2 is shown as a pseudogene. CDR3 nucleotide sequence: TGTGCAAGTCGCTTATCCCTGACGCTGGGAGGGGACACTGAAGCTTTCTTT. This gives the protein CASRLSLTLGGDTEAFF.